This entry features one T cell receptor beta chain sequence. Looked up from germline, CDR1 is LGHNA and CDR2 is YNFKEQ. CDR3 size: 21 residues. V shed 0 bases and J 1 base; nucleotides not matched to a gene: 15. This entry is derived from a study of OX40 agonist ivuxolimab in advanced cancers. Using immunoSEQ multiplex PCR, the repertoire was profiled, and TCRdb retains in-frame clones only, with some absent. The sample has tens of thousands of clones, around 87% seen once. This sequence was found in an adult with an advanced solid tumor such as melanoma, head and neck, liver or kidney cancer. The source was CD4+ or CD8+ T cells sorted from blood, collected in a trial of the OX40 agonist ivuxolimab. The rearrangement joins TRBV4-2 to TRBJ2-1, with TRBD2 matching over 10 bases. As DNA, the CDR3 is TGTGCCAGCAGCCAAGAGGTCCTAGCGGGGGCCACAATATTATCCTACAATGAGCAGTTCTTC. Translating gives CASSQEVLAGATILSYNEQFF.